Listed below are T cell receptor beta chains from one sample, sequenced in a study of cytomegalovirus exposure and HLA in healthy donors. Sequencing was performed with immunoSEQ multiplex PCR; in TCRdb, only in-frame clones are kept and a portion is missing. The data include around 64,000 clones; the top ten clones carry 2% to 3%. The sample comprised PBMCs. The receptors come from a female donor in good health and CMV-seropositive. Each CDR3 is given with its conserved first and last residue. Fields, in order: J gene, V gene, D gene, CDR3 length, CDR3 protein, CDR3 DNA. A D gene is named only where the DNA matches it firmly.

TRBJ1-3	TRBV10-3	-	15	CAIRAGQNSGNTIYF	TGTGCCATCAGGGCAGGGCAAAACTCTGGAAACACCATATATTTT
TRBJ1-5	TRBV7-6	-	13	CASSLQANQPQHF	TGTGCCAGCAGCTTGCAGGCCAATCAGCCCCAGCATTTT
TRBJ1-1	TRBV4-1	-	15	CASSQVTTMNTEAFF	TGCGCCAGCAGCCAAGTAACAACAATGAACACTGAAGCTTTCTTT
TRBJ1-3	TRBV30	-	16	CAWSPATANSGNTIYF	TGTGCCTGGAGTCCAGCGACAGCCAACTCTGGAAACACCATATATTTT
TRBJ2-1	TRBV6-5	-	14	CASSYSGHYNEQFF	TGTGCCAGCAGTTACTCAGGACACTACAATGAGCAGTTCTTC
TRBJ2-7	TRBV27	-	15	CASSFGAGESYEQYF	TGTGCCAGCAGTTTCGGTGCCGGGGAAAGCTACGAGCAGTACTTC
TRBJ2-1	TRBV9	-	13	CASSALPGEEQFF	TGTGCCAGCAGCGCACTTCCGGGAGAAGAGCAGTTCTTC
TRBJ2-5	TRBV6-1	TRBD2	20	CASSEPPGLAGAGGWETQYF	TGTGCCAGCAGTGAGCCGCCGGGACTAGCGGGAGCGGGGGGTTGGGAGACCCAGTACTTC
TRBJ1-2	TRBV9	-	16	CASSPHVGSLNYGYTF	TGTGCCAGCAGCCCCCATGTCGGGTCCCTTAACTATGGCTACACCTTC
TRBJ2-3	TRBV18	TRBD1	15	CASSSRTGFTDTQYF	TGTGCCAGCTCATCGCGGACAGGATTCACAGATACGCAGTATTTT
TRBJ2-5	TRBV5-4	-	17	CASSPPVGAGHQETQYF	TGTGCCAGCAGCCCGCCGGTAGGGGCAGGACATCAAGAGACCCAGTACTTC
TRBJ1-2	TRBV2	-	14	CASSANQGPKGYTF	TGTGCCAGCAGTGCGAATCAGGGGCCTAAGGGCTACACCTTC
TRBJ2-3	TRBV27	-	15	CASSLQTLAQGTQYF	TGTGCCAGCAGTCTCCAGACCCTAGCACAAGGCACGCAGTATTTT
TRBJ1-2	TRBV7-9	-	12	CASSLDIYGYTF	TGTGCCAGCAGCTTAGACATTTATGGCTACACCTTC
TRBJ1-1	TRBV6-5	-	15	CASSSPGRVNTEAFF	TGTGCCAGCAGTTCACCGGGGAGGGTGAACACTGAAGCTTTCTTT
TRBJ2-7	TRBV6-5	-	16	CASSYSMAGLLYEQYF	TGTGCCAGCAGTTACTCGATGGCAGGATTGCTCTACGAGCAGTACTTC
TRBJ1-2	TRBV6-6	-	15	CASSPNSAKGGGYTF	TGTGCCAGCAGCCCCAACAGCGCTAAGGGGGGGGGCTACACCTTC